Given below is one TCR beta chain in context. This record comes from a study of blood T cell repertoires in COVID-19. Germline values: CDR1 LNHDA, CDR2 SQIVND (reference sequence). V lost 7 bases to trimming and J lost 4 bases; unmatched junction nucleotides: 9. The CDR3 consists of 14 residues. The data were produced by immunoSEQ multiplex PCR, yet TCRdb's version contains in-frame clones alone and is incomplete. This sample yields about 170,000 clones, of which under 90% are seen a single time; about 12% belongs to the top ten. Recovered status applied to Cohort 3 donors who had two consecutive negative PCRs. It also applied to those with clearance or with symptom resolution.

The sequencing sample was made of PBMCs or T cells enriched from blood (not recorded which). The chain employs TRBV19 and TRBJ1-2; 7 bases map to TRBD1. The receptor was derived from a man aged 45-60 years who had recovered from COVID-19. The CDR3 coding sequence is TGTGCCAGTACTGAGACAGGGAGGCTCTATGGCTACACCTTC. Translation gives CASTETGRLYGYTF.